This TCR beta chain is drawn from a study of cytomegalovirus exposure and HLA in healthy donors (dated by TCRdb to about 2017). Regarding the study in general: In an earlier analysis of about 560 of the donors, about 270 Gb of sequence data and approximately 100 million unique TCR beta sequences from about 179 million T cells were reported. Typing coverage differed by locus: A, B, C, DRB1 and DQB1 were typed in roughly 620-630 donors, DQA1 in 500 to 550, DPA1 in over 600, and DPB1 in just under 490. Besides the first cohort of about 730 subjects, a separate validation cohort made up of 90 to 150 different subjects was used. In a later genetic analysis, genome-wide SNP genotypes for 398 of the 666 donors were used, and that subset was treated as a discovery cohort. The genetic ancestry cluster associated with self-reported Caucasian donors included about four fifths of the approximately 400 genotyped donors. The later analysis used no new phenotypic data to find candidate immune exposures, relying instead on TCR beta sequences and their occurrence across donors. To study patterns of TCR occurrence, a later analysis re-analyzed previously published TCR beta repertoires from 600 to 750 donors and added high-resolution HLA genotyping. A handful of DR-DQ haplotypes were treated as single units for association and clustering because of strong linkage in the cohort. An early release that covered about 600 HLA-typed donors contained approximately 320 gigabases of sequencing data and roughly 84 million unique TCR sequences. The study was designed to test whether signatures of past pathogen exposure could be identified by cataloging public T cell receptors. To predict cytomegalovirus infection status, the study brought together high-throughput TCR immunosequencing, statistical association of individual TCRs with disease status, and machine learning. Donor age, sex, ethnicity and CMV serostatus were compiled together with the repertoire data. Among roughly 400 genotyped donors of the cohort, an average of about 240,000 unique TCR beta nucleotide sequences was sequenced per donor, of which 15% to 20% were non-productive. The T cell repertoires of under 750 subjects were profiled by immunosequencing and related to cytomegalovirus serostatus. In an earlier analysis of around 540 of the donors, high-throughput TCR beta sequencing was used to judge whether each TCR beta V gene segment behaved as functional or pseudogenic. Every repertoire in the discovery cohort had been generated on one and the same sequencing platform. HLA typing covered class I and class II loci at four-digit resolution. Paper-wide results and their limitations: In vitro tests confirmed that a few of the cytomegalovirus-associated TCR beta chains recognize cytomegalovirus antigens. When HLA alleles, especially DR and DQ, strongly co-occurred, attributing TCR associations to individual alleles was difficult. The presence/absence analyses assumed that sequencing depth was roughly uniform across donors, and that assumption may not be true. A later analysis found that most CMV-associated TCR beta chains appeared HLA-restricted, with HLA associations seemingly driven largely by CMV exposure. For the cohort, immune exposure information was limited to CMV serostatus. The authors suggested that the approach could potentially be generalized to other disease states and immunological phenotypes. The earlier analysis of approximately 590 of the donors excluded some 16 rarely observed V segments, including chromosome 9 orphons, because counts were too low. Only TCR beta chains were sequenced in this cohort, and the absence of alpha or paired-chain data limited detectable features. HLA typing was unavailable for some donors at each locus, so association tests used only the typed subset. Compared with equally common non-associated chains, HLA-associated TCR beta chains in a later analysis were more clonally expanded and had lower generation probabilities. In a later analysis, TCR association rates were found to vary across HLA loci, with the most associated TCRs seen for DRB1 alleles and the fewest for HLA-C alleles. According to a later analysis, parvovirus B19, influenza, CMV and Epstein-Barr virus appeared linked to several top co-occurrence clusters. Some IMGT-functional V segments, including TRBV6-2 and TRBV6-3, could not be distinguished by the 87-base-pair reads and were therefore excluded. In a later analysis, around 15,000 TCR beta sequences were associated with specific HLA alleles at a false discovery rate of 0.05. In the study, 150 to 200 TCR beta chains were listed as associated with cytomegalovirus. Across donors, most TCR sequences were observed very rarely, whereas some public TCRs were present in many individuals. Compared with the approximately 700-donor mean, donors in an Asian-associated ancestry cluster had fewer N-insertions in productive TCRs, according to a later genetic analysis. Cytomegalovirus status was reported to be diagnosed by the classifier with high specificity and sensitivity in both the original and validation cohorts. The sequencing pipeline was judged likely to have produced a cluster of highly shared sequence variants as a technical artifact. A further reported finding was that TCR beta sequences accurately predicted the HLA-A and HLA-B alleles for most subjects in the first cohort. In an earlier analysis of about 540 of the donors, most TCR beta V segments were observed in productive rearrangements about 87% or about 30% of the time, broadly matching IMGT annotations. Linkage disequilibrium might explain the correlated functional status among segregating V segments, but an unknown experimental factor could not be ruled out. In a later genetic analysis, a missense DCLRE1C variant was associated with V-gene and J-gene trimming of TCR beta chains, and the association was replicated in an independent cohort.

The protocol used for the library was the immunoSEQ multiplex PCR assay. For the multiplex PCR, a mixture combining 60 forward primers for TCR Vbeta segments and 13 reverse primers for TCR Jbeta segments was used. The CDR3 region of rearranged TCR beta genes was amplified from genomic DNA with a multiplex PCR assay. On the Illumina HiSeq System, the amplified TCR beta libraries were sequenced as 87-base-pair reads. In the original analysis: Across the 670 or so repertoires, a later analysis counted tens of millions of unique TCR beta chains, 9.5 million to 13 million of which were shared by at least two donors. Raw reads were error-corrected and collapsed into unique sequences by a nearest-neighbor algorithm in which closely related sequences were merged to remove PCR and sequencing errors. Alignment of CDR3 sequences to IMGT reference sequences was used to assign V, D and J gene segments. For a sequence to be retained, at least a six-nucleotide match to both a V gene segment and a J gene segment was required. A rearrangement was called productive if the CDR3 had no stop codons and remained in frame with V and J, and every other rearrangement was called non-productive. Following IMGT convention, CDR3 was defined as the stretch from the second conserved V-encoded cysteine to the conserved J-encoded phenylalanine. The earlier analysis of about 610 of the donors excluded any sequence lacking an unambiguous match to a single V gene segment. In an earlier analysis of 450 to 700 of the donors, V segments were called functional above 56.7% productive rearrangements and were called segregating when the between-donor standard deviation exceeded 5%. A statistical classification framework was built to diagnose cytomegalovirus status from the catalog of TCR beta chain sequences. V and J gene assignment, in a later analysis, came from comparing TCR nucleotide sequences with IMGT/GENE-DB human TR gene sequences. A later analysis assigned CDR3 sequences and most-parsimonious VDJ recombination scenarios with the TCRdist pipeline. In a later analysis, every TCR beta chain was defined by the combination of its CDR3 amino acid sequence and its V-gene family, and reads without a unique V-gene family were dropped. A later analysis removed roughly 590 highly shared, low-generation-probability nucleotide sequences to deal with suspected cross-contamination and a sequencing artifact. In a later analysis, a clonal expansion index was calculated for each public chain from normalized within-repertoire ranks of inferred template counts. Generation probabilities in a later analysis came from a VDJ recombination model fitted to out-of-frame rearrangements, and those results were checked against IGoR. In a later analysis, hypergeometric tests were used to score TCR-TCR, TCR-HLA and TCR-CMV co-occurrence, with a repertoire-size bias correction applied to TCR pairs. A later analysis estimated false discovery rates by permuting HLA or CMV assignments 20 times. In a later analysis, co-occurring TCRs were grouped with DBSCAN, and TCRdist sequence similarity was added when clustering was performed within HLA-allele-positive subsets. Repertoires with fewer than 30,000 or more than 120,000 public chains, plus five repertoires with anomalous nucleotide sharing, were excluded from co-occurrence clustering. Not all clones reach the TCRdb copy of this immuneACCESS table, which keeps in-frame sequences only. Checked studies attribute under half of the gap to unresolved V genes and leave the rest unexplained. That table furnishes V, J and clone size, whereas the DNA furnished D and trimming. Within this sample are roughly 90,000 clones, with over 60% of them counted one time only. The ten largest make up around 4.3% of the sample.

The cohort was made up of hundreds of healthy bone marrow donors. At the time of sampling, all cohort members were nominally healthy, though unrecorded immune exposures were likely present. The donor tested CMV seropositive, placing the donor among the roughly 270 seropositive members of the cohort. A peripheral blood sample was collected from each donor, and TCR beta sequencing was performed on peripheral blood mononuclear cells. Genomic DNA extraction from the blood cell samples was performed with the Qiagen DNeasy Blood Extraction Kit. In the germline V gene, CDR1 corresponds to SNHLY and CDR2 to FYNNEI. The CDR3 starts with the cysteine, ends with the phenylalanine, and has 14 residues. Of the read, only the CDR3 DNA is kept; its 42 bases are in frame from base 1. Trimming leaves V shorter by 6 bases and J shorter by 4 bases, with the junction holding 5 bases beyond the gene matches. Details on this clone: Its antigen is not yet known. The input lacks base qualities; no much larger clone sits a single base away.

This receptor chain uses TRBV2 and TRBJ2-7, with 11 middle bases fitting TRBD1. Input material: PBMCs. The receptor comes from a middle-aged woman in good health and CMV-seropositive. The CDR3 protein: CASRKDRGPYEQYF. Read as DNA, the sequence is TGTGCCAGCAGGAAGGACAGGGGGCCTTACGAGCAGTACTTC.